This is a list of T cell receptor beta chains from one sample in a study of blood T cells in healthy people across ages. TCRdb passed the 5' RACE reads through MiXCR, listing each CDR3 protein once. The profile covers 1.5 million to 2 million distinct CDR3 sequences, with around 42% appearing a single time and more than 20% taken by the ten largest. The sequenced material came from blood. The receptors come from a human donor in good health. Each CDR3 is given with its conserved first and last residue. Expanded clones get a size class; other rows say once, few or many, or leave the size out.

clone size	J gene	V gene	CDR3 length	CDR3 protein
few	TRBJ1-2	TRBV7-2	16	CASSLAPTGSNYGYTF
.	TRBJ2-1	TRBV20-1	12	CSAEGGYNEQFF
few	TRBJ2-1	TRBV6-1	13	CASGASGYNEQFF
.	TRBJ1-2	TRBV7-2	14	CASSLGAGRNGYTF
.	TRBJ2-7	TRBV7-6	16	CASSARQGTISYEQYF
.	TRBJ2-7	TRBV18	17	CASSTTYRTGDSYEQYF
few	TRBJ2-1	TRBV9	15	CASSVGQGRHNEQFF
.	TRBJ1-1	TRBV4-1	16	CASSQDSGGEGSEAFF
.	TRBJ2-3	TRBV5-1	17	CASSLAVLAGATDTQYF
.	TRBJ2-3	TRBV15	15	CATSRDLGAEDTQYF
few	TRBJ1-1	TRBV12-3/TRBV12-4	14	CASSTNPGWTEAFF
.	TRBJ2-3	TRBV4-1	16	CASSQERRGITDTQYF
.	TRBJ2-4	TRBV12-3/TRBV12-4	13	CASSLFRRAIQYF
.	TRBJ1-5	TRBV16	16	CASNTGNLAGNQPQHF
.	TRBJ2-5	TRBV29-1	14	CSVTRGSEQETQYF
.	TRBJ2-1	TRBV5-1	17	CASGPGGLAGGNNEQFF
.	TRBJ2-7	TRBV21-1	12	CASSKAIREQYF
.	TRBJ2-7	TRBV18	11	CASSPDSEQYF
.	TRBJ1-2	TRBV18	14	CASSPRTGEDGYTF
.	TRBJ1-6	TRBV7-2	16	CASSESGIFGNSPLHF
.	TRBJ2-6	TRBV6-2/TRBV6-3	18	CASRAGPPPAAGANVLTF